These T cell receptor beta chains were read from a single sample in a study of cytomegalovirus exposure and HLA in healthy donors. Measured with immunoSEQ multiplex PCR; TCRdb has only the in-frame clones, and not every one. Of 150,000 to 200,000 clones in the sample, roughly 70% are singletons; the top ten hold 3% to 3.5%. Sequenced input: PBMCs. Source of these receptors: a male donor in good health and CMV-seronegative. The conserved cysteine and the conserved F or W are not part of the CDR3 here.

J gene: TRBJ1-5; V gene: TRBV18; CDR3 protein: ASSQGQGSNQPQH
J gene: TRBJ2-7; V gene: TRBV18; CDR3 protein: ASSPPWTGGYEQY
J gene: TRBJ1-1; V gene: TRBV10-1; CDR3 protein: ASSESGEPNTEAF
J gene: TRBJ1-3; V gene: TRBV5-5; CDR3 protein: ASSSQGNSGNTIY
J gene: TRBJ1-1; V gene: TRBV2; CDR3 protein: ASSANRDGEAF
J gene: TRBJ2-1; V gene: TRBV30; CDR3 protein: AWSVLAGSEQF
J gene: TRBJ2-2; V gene: TRBV9; CDR3 protein: ASSVSGRDFGELF
J gene: TRBJ1-5; V gene: TRBV2; CDR3 protein: ASSGDRAYLSDQPQH
J gene: TRBJ2-2; V gene: TRBV7-3; CDR3 protein: ASSRRGENTGELF
J gene: TRBJ2-1; V gene: TRBV19; CDR3 protein: ASSTLGGSPERNNEQF
J gene: TRBJ2-5; V gene: TRBV29-1; CDR3 protein: SVERQGTETQY
J gene: TRBJ2-1; V gene: TRBV5-1; CDR3 protein: ASSGTGHYNGQF
J gene: TRBJ1-1; V gene: TRBV18; CDR3 protein: ASSPGQNTEAF
J gene: TRBJ2-7; V gene: TRBV6-1; CDR3 protein: ASRLTGRGEQY
J gene: TRBJ2-7; V gene: TRBV5-8; CDR3 protein: ASSSLTVRSYEQY
J gene: TRBJ2-1; V gene: TRBV28; CDR3 protein: ASSPGAGGRNEQF
J gene: TRBJ2-1; V gene: TRBV6-5; CDR3 protein: ASSYSAGGINEQF
J gene: TRBJ2-5; V gene: TRBV11-3; CDR3 protein: ASNSVGDYQETQY
J gene: TRBJ2-2; V gene: TRBV13; CDR3 protein: ASSSKTGRGGELF
J gene: TRBJ1-1; V gene: TRBV15; CDR3 protein: ATSRDLGRSSSRAF
J gene: TRBJ2-1; V gene: TRBV5-4; CDR3 protein: ASSAGQGESSYNEQF
J gene: TRBJ2-5; V gene: TRBV18; CDR3 protein: ASSPSSGRPETQY
J gene: TRBJ2-7; V gene: TRBV6-5; CDR3 protein: ASSRGLGSYEQY